A selection of T cell receptor beta chains follows, all from one sample in a study of T cells in Graves' hyperthyroidism and ophthalmopathy. Each CDR3 protein gets one entry after TCRdb re-called the multiplex PCR reads with MiXCR. Here the sample spans around 610,000 distinct CDR3 sequences, roughly 15% being singletons. Sample: blood. These TCRs come from a woman between 40 and 55 years old with Graves' ophthalmopathy. The CDR3 runs from the conserved cysteine through the conserved F or W. Fields, in order: V gene, D gene, clone size, J gene, CDR3 DNA, CDR3 protein. A D gene is named only where the DNA matches it firmly. Size is stated for part of the rows, as once, few or many counts, or as a class when the clone is expanded.

v_call: TRBV4-1; d_call: TRBD1; clone_size: few; j_call: TRBJ1-1; cdr3_nt: TGCGCCAGCAGCCAAGGAAGAGATTACGGGGACAGGGGGAACACTGAAGCTTTCTTT; cdr3_aa: CASSQGRDYGDRGNTEAFF
v_call: TRBV4-1; d_call: TRBD2; clone_size: few; j_call: TRBJ2-7; cdr3_nt: TGCGCCAGCAGCCAAGATCGGGGGGGGCTAGGCTACGAGCAGTACTTC; cdr3_aa: CASSQDRGGLGYEQYF
v_call: TRBV4-1; d_call: .; clone_size: .; j_call: TRBJ2-7; cdr3_nt: TGCGCCAGCAGCCACCCCACGAGTAGGGTTTACGAGCAGTACTTC; cdr3_aa: CASSHPTSRVYEQYF
v_call: TRBV2; d_call: TRBD1; clone_size: many; j_call: TRBJ2-7; cdr3_nt: TGTGCCAGCAGTGGGGGACAGGGAGACGAGCAGTACTTC; cdr3_aa: CASSGGQGDEQYF
v_call: TRBV20-1; d_call: .; clone_size: many; j_call: TRBJ1-5; cdr3_nt: TGCAGTGCTAGGGGACCTCTCTCTGGGCTTGGTGACAATCAGCCCCAGCATTTT; cdr3_aa: CSARGPLSGLGDNQPQHF
v_call: TRBV5-6; d_call: .; clone_size: .; j_call: TRBJ2-5; cdr3_nt: TGTGCCAGCAGCTTGTTGGCGGGGACGAGAAAGACCCAGTACTTC; cdr3_aa: CASSLLAGTRKTQYF
v_call: TRBV6-5; d_call: .; clone_size: many; j_call: TRBJ2-2; cdr3_nt: TGTGCCAGCAGTTCCGGGACGAACACCGGGGAGCTGTTTTTT; cdr3_aa: CASSSGTNTGELFF
v_call: TRBV28; d_call: TRBD2; clone_size: many; j_call: TRBJ2-7; cdr3_nt: TGTGCCAGCAGTTTCGTACTAGCGGGAGAGGGGGGGGGGTACGAGCAGTACTTC; cdr3_aa: CASSFVLAGEGGGYEQYF
v_call: TRBV12-3/TRBV12-4; d_call: TRBD2; clone_size: .; j_call: TRBJ2-7; cdr3_nt: TGTGCCAGCAGTTTAGTCGGACTAGCGGGAGATTCCCCCGAATACGAGCAGTACTTC; cdr3_aa: CASSLVGLAGDSPEYEQYF
v_call: TRBV5-4; d_call: .; clone_size: .; j_call: TRBJ1-2; cdr3_nt: TGTGCCGGCAGCTTTATGGGGTATCCGGGCTACACCTTC; cdr3_aa: CAGSFMGYPGYTF
v_call: TRBV18; d_call: TRBD2; clone_size: .; j_call: TRBJ2-5; cdr3_nt: TGTGCCAGCTCACCACCAGCGGGAGTATCGGAGACCCAGTACTTC; cdr3_aa: CASSPPAGVSETQYF
v_call: TRBV12-3/TRBV12-4; d_call: .; clone_size: many; j_call: TRBJ1-1; cdr3_nt: TGTGCCAGCAGTTTATTTCGGGACACTGAAGCTTTCTTT; cdr3_aa: CASSLFRDTEAFF
v_call: TRBV12-3/TRBV12-4; d_call: .; clone_size: many; j_call: TRBJ2-7; cdr3_nt: TGTGCCAGCAGCCAAGGGCACATTTACGAGCAGTACTTC; cdr3_aa: CASSQGHIYEQYF
v_call: TRBV12-3/TRBV12-4; d_call: TRBD1; clone_size: many; j_call: TRBJ1-1; cdr3_nt: TGTGCCAGCACCCCACCGGGACAGAGGCCTGAAGCTTTCTTT; cdr3_aa: CASTPPGQRPEAFF
v_call: TRBV28; d_call: TRBD1; clone_size: many; j_call: TRBJ2-7; cdr3_nt: TGTGCCAGCAGGACAGGGTTCTACGAGCAGTACTTC; cdr3_aa: CASRTGFYEQYF
v_call: TRBV3-1; d_call: .; clone_size: once; j_call: TRBJ2-7; cdr3_nt: TGTGCCAGCAGCCAAGGGCTGAACTCCTACGAGCAGTACTTC; cdr3_aa: CASSQGLNSYEQYF
v_call: TRBV3-1; d_call: .; clone_size: many; j_call: TRBJ2-7; cdr3_nt: TGTGCCAGCAGCCAAGCCGGGACTTACTCCTACGAGCAGTACTTC; cdr3_aa: CASSQAGTYSYEQYF
v_call: TRBV5-1; d_call: TRBD2; clone_size: many; j_call: TRBJ2-7; cdr3_nt: TGTGCCAGCAGCTTGGGACTAGCGGATTACGAGCAGTACTTC; cdr3_aa: CASSLGLADYEQYF
v_call: TRBV11-2; d_call: .; clone_size: many; j_call: TRBJ2-5; cdr3_nt: TGTGCCAGCAGCCCCGTCGTCCTGGGGGAGACCCAGTACTTC; cdr3_aa: CASSPVVLGETQYF
v_call: TRBV6-2/TRBV6-3; d_call: TRBD1; clone_size: many; j_call: TRBJ2-7; cdr3_nt: TGTGCCAGCTTGGGGACAGGGTCCTACGAGCAGTACTTC; cdr3_aa: CASLGTGSYEQYF
v_call: TRBV6-2/TRBV6-3; d_call: .; clone_size: many; j_call: TRBJ2-4; cdr3_nt: TGTGCCAGCAGACCCCAAGGGGCCAAAAACATTCAGTACTTC; cdr3_aa: CASRPQGAKNIQYF
v_call: TRBV12-3/TRBV12-4; d_call: .; clone_size: many; j_call: TRBJ2-7; cdr3_nt: TGTGCCAGCAGAAAAGGGGGGGTTTACGAGCAGTACTTC; cdr3_aa: CASRKGGVYEQYF
v_call: TRBV12-3/TRBV12-4; d_call: TRBD1; clone_size: many; j_call: TRBJ1-1; cdr3_nt: TGTGCCAGCAGCCGGACAGGGGTGAGGGCTGAAGCTTTCTTT; cdr3_aa: CASSRTGVRAEAFF
v_call: TRBV5-4; d_call: TRBD2; clone_size: many; j_call: TRBJ2-7; cdr3_nt: TGTGCCAGCAGCTTGAAGGGACTAGCGGCCGAGCAGTACTTC; cdr3_aa: CASSLKGLAAEQYF
v_call: TRBV6-1; d_call: .; clone_size: many; j_call: TRBJ1-6; cdr3_nt: TGTGCCAGCAGTGAGAGAACAGTTAATTCACCCCTCCACTTT; cdr3_aa: CASSERTVNSPLHF
v_call: TRBV15; d_call: .; clone_size: many; j_call: TRBJ2-5; cdr3_nt: TGTGCCACCAGCAGAGATAACGGAGGCCCAGAGACCCAGTACTTC; cdr3_aa: CATSRDNGGPETQYF
v_call: TRBV27; d_call: TRBD2; clone_size: .; j_call: TRBJ2-4; cdr3_nt: TGTGCCAGCAGTTTATCCGGGGCTCAGGGCGGGAGCTCCAAAAACATTCAGTACTTC; cdr3_aa: CASSLSGAQGGSSKNIQYF
v_call: TRBV24-1; d_call: .; clone_size: many; j_call: TRBJ1-5; cdr3_nt: TGTGCCACCAGTGGGGGGACACCAAATCAGCCCCAGCATTTT; cdr3_aa: CATSGGTPNQPQHF
v_call: TRBV7-6; d_call: TRBD2; clone_size: many; j_call: TRBJ2-5; cdr3_nt: TGTGCCAGCAGTCAAAACCTAGCGGGAGGGCAAGAGACCCAGTACTTC; cdr3_aa: CASSQNLAGGQETQYF
v_call: TRBV12-5; d_call: TRBD1; clone_size: many; j_call: TRBJ1-5; cdr3_nt: TGTGCTAGTGGAACTACAGGGGAGGACAATCAGCCCCAGCATTTT; cdr3_aa: CASGTTGEDNQPQHF
v_call: TRBV20-1; d_call: TRBD2; clone_size: .; j_call: TRBJ2-2; cdr3_nt: TGCAGTGCTAGAGATCTGACTAGCGGGAGTATCGGGGAGCTGTTTTTT; cdr3_aa: CSARDLTSGSIGELFF
v_call: TRBV30; d_call: .; clone_size: .; j_call: TRBJ1-6; cdr3_nt: TGTGCCTGGAGAAAGGGGGGGGGTCTGGGATCCTATAATTCACCCCTCCACTTT; cdr3_aa: CAWRKGGGLGSYNSPLHF
v_call: TRBV5-1; d_call: .; clone_size: many; j_call: TRBJ1-3; cdr3_nt: TGCGCCAGCAGCTCCCAGGCGGGGACTGGAAACACCATATATTTT; cdr3_aa: CASSSQAGTGNTIYF
v_call: TRBV12-3/TRBV12-4; d_call: .; clone_size: once; j_call: TRBJ2-5; cdr3_nt: TGTGCCAGCAGTTTATCGGGACCCCAAGAGACCCAGTACTTC; cdr3_aa: CASSLSGPQETQYF
v_call: TRBV6-1; d_call: TRBD1; clone_size: .; j_call: TRBJ2-2; cdr3_nt: TGTGCCATAATAGGGACAGCGAACACCGGGGAGCTGTTTTTT; cdr3_aa: CAIIGTANTGELFF
v_call: TRBV20-1; d_call: .; clone_size: many; j_call: TRBJ2-7; cdr3_nt: TGCAGTGCTAGTGATCTGACTAGAGGGTACGAGCAGTACTTC; cdr3_aa: CSASDLTRGYEQYF
v_call: TRBV20-1; d_call: .; clone_size: .; j_call: TRBJ1-5; cdr3_nt: TGCAGTGCTAGAGATGCGGGTGGTCAGCCCCAGCATTTT; cdr3_aa: CSARDAGGQPQHF
v_call: TRBV6-1; d_call: TRBD1; clone_size: many; j_call: TRBJ1-1; cdr3_nt: TGTGCCAGCAAGTGGCAGGGGGTGAACACTGAAGCTTTCTTT; cdr3_aa: CASKWQGVNTEAFF
v_call: TRBV19; d_call: .; clone_size: many; j_call: TRBJ1-1; cdr3_nt: TGTGCCAGTAGTCCGGGACTAAGGAACACTGAAGCTTTCTTT; cdr3_aa: CASSPGLRNTEAFF
v_call: TRBV10-3; d_call: TRBD2; clone_size: many; j_call: TRBJ2-7; cdr3_nt: TGTGCCATCAGTGAGTCCGTGGGACTAGCCGCCTACGAGCAGTACTTC; cdr3_aa: CAISESVGLAAYEQYF
v_call: TRBV28; d_call: .; clone_size: many; j_call: TRBJ1-1; cdr3_nt: TGTGCCAGCAGTAAGACAGAGAACACTGAAGCTTTCTTT; cdr3_aa: CASSKTENTEAFF
v_call: TRBV28; d_call: .; clone_size: few; j_call: TRBJ2-7; cdr3_nt: TGTGCCAGCAGCCTAGGGGTGCCTCGGAGCTCCTACGAGCAGTACTTC; cdr3_aa: CASSLGVPRSSYEQYF
v_call: TRBV6-2/TRBV6-3; d_call: TRBD2; clone_size: many; j_call: TRBJ2-5; cdr3_nt: TGTGCCAGCAGTTACCCTAGCGGGAGGGCCGGAGAGACCCAGTACTTC; cdr3_aa: CASSYPSGRAGETQYF
v_call: TRBV27; d_call: TRBD2; clone_size: many; j_call: TRBJ2-5; cdr3_nt: TGTGCCAGCAGTTCGCCGACTAGCGGGAGCCCAGAGACCCAGTACTTC; cdr3_aa: CASSSPTSGSPETQYF
v_call: TRBV6-5; d_call: .; clone_size: many; j_call: TRBJ1-3; cdr3_nt: TGTGCCAGCAGTTACCCCCCACGGGACGGAAACACCATATATTTT; cdr3_aa: CASSYPPRDGNTIYF
v_call: TRBV28; d_call: TRBD1; clone_size: many; j_call: TRBJ2-5; cdr3_nt: TGTGCCAGCAGTGACAGGGAAGGAGAGACCCAGTACTTC; cdr3_aa: CASSDREGETQYF
v_call: TRBV20-1; d_call: .; clone_size: many; j_call: TRBJ2-7; cdr3_nt: TGCAGTGCTAGAGATCTCGGCGGTACTTCCTACGAGCAGTACTTC; cdr3_aa: CSARDLGGTSYEQYF
v_call: TRBV28; d_call: .; clone_size: .; j_call: TRBJ2-6; cdr3_nt: TGTGCCAGCATTGACTCTGGGGCCAACGTCCTGACTTTC; cdr3_aa: CASIDSGANVLTF
v_call: TRBV19; d_call: .; clone_size: many; j_call: TRBJ1-1; cdr3_nt: TGTGCCAGTAGTATATTGGGATTAGATGAAGCTTTCTTT; cdr3_aa: CASSILGLDEAFF
v_call: TRBV6-1; d_call: .; clone_size: .; j_call: TRBJ1-2; cdr3_nt: TGTGCCAGCAGCCAAGAGCACGGGACACAGCTCCAGACCTTC; cdr3_aa: CASSQEHGTQLQTF
v_call: TRBV6-6; d_call: .; clone_size: many; j_call: TRBJ1-5; cdr3_nt: TGTGCCAGCACAAGGGACACCAATCAGCCCCAGCATTTT; cdr3_aa: CASTRDTNQPQHF
v_call: TRBV20-1; d_call: TRBD1; clone_size: .; j_call: TRBJ2-7; cdr3_nt: TGCAGTGCTAGAGGGGTTATAGGGACAGACTACGAGCAGTACTTC; cdr3_aa: CSARGVIGTDYEQYF
v_call: TRBV28; d_call: TRBD1; clone_size: many; j_call: TRBJ1-2; cdr3_nt: TGTGCCAGCAGCCCTATAGACAGGGGAATCTATGGCTACACCTTC; cdr3_aa: CASSPIDRGIYGYTF
v_call: TRBV6-5; d_call: TRBD1; clone_size: .; j_call: TRBJ2-7; cdr3_nt: TGTGCCAGCAGTTACTCAGGCTCCGGGACAGGATACGAGCAGTACTTC; cdr3_aa: CASSYSGSGTGYEQYF
v_call: TRBV28; d_call: TRBD1; clone_size: many; j_call: TRBJ2-7; cdr3_nt: TGTGCCAGCAGCCTGGGACAGGAGACCTACGAGCAGTACTTC; cdr3_aa: CASSLGQETYEQYF
v_call: TRBV6-1; d_call: .; clone_size: few; j_call: TRBJ1-6; cdr3_nt: TGTGCCAGCAGTCCAACAGAGCCGCTCTCACCCCTCCACTTT; cdr3_aa: CASSPTEPLSPLHF
v_call: TRBV30; d_call: .; clone_size: many; j_call: TRBJ2-7; cdr3_nt: TGTGCCTGGAGTCGGCGGGTTACCTACGAGCAGTACTTC; cdr3_aa: CAWSRRVTYEQYF
v_call: TRBV12-3/TRBV12-4; d_call: .; clone_size: .; j_call: TRBJ1-1; cdr3_nt: TGTGCCAGCAGTTTAGTTGTCAGGGGCACTGAAGCTTTCTTT; cdr3_aa: CASSLVVRGTEAFF
v_call: TRBV6-5; d_call: .; clone_size: many; j_call: TRBJ2-7; cdr3_nt: TGTGCCAGCAGTCCCCTCAACAGGGACTACGAGCAGTACTTC; cdr3_aa: CASSPLNRDYEQYF